The T cell receptor (beta chain) described here comes from a study of regulatory T cells in long-lasting Graves disease. Time point denoted: persistent/refractory GD, antithyroid drugs over 5 years with positive TRAb. Researchers made the TCR library from RNA that was extracted from PBMCs. Roughly 9.6-milliliter peripheral blood samples went into EDTA tubes. The CDR3 is 14 residues long. From germline, CDR1 is DFQATT and CDR2 SNEGSKA (reference sequence). Trimming cost V 2 bases and J 0 bases, with 11 bases left between them. Study-level findings and limits: Persistent cases favored TRBV28, TRBJ1-2 and TRBJ2-5. Less diverse TCR repertoires were seen in persistent Graves' patients than in newly diagnosed ones.

This clonotype appeared many times. What it recognizes is unknown. In building TCR beta libraries, iRepertoire HTBI primers were used together with Arm-PCR of CDR3 regions. One entry per CDR3 protein results from TCRdb running MiXCR on the multiplex PCR reads. Of about 290,000 distinct CDR3 sequences in the sample, under 25% are singletons; the top ten hold roughly 56%. The clonotype was recovered from a female donor with Graves disease. J is TRBJ2-7 and V is TRBV20-1, with D tentatively TRBD1 (5 bases). This specimen was peripheral blood mononuclear cells (PBMCs), taken when the disease was refractory, from a patient treated with antithyroid drugs. Here the CDR3 DNA reads TGCAGTGCTAGACAGGGCCCGAGCTCCTACGAGCAGTACTTC. As protein: CSARQGPSSYEQYF.